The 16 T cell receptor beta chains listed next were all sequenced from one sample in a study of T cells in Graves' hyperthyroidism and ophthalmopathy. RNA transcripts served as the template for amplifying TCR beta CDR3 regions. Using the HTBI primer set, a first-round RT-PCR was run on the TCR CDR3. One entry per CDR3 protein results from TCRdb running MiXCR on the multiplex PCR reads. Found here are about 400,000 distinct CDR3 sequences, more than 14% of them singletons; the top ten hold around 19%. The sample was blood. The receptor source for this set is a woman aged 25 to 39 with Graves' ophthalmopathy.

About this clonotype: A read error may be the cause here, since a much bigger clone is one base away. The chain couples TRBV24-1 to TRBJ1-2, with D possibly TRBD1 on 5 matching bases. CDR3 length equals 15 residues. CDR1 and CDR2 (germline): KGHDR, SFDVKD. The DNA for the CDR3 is TGTGCCAGCAGTGAATGGGAGGCAGGGCTCCATGGCTACACCTTC. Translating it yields CASSEWEAGLHGYTF.

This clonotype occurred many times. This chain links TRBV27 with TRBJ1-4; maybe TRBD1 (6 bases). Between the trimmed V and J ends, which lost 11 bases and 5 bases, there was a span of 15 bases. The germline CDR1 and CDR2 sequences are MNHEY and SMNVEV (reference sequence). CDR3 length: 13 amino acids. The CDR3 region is CAAGARRNEKLFF. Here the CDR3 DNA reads TGTGCCGCGGGGGCGCGGAGGAATGAAAAACTGTTTTTT.

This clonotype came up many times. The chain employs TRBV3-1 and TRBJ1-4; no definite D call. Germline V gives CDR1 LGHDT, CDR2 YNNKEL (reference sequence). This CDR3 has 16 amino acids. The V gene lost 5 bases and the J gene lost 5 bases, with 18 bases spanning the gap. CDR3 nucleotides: TGTGCCAGCAGCAAGAGGGCCTCGTCATTCAATGAAAAACTGTTTTTT. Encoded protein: CASSKRASSFNEKLFF. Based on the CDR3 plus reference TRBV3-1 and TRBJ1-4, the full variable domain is DTAVSQTPKYLVTQMGNDKSIKCEQNLGHDTMYWYKQDSKKFLKIMFSYNNKELIINETVPNRFSPKSPDKAHLNLHINSLELGDSAVYFCASSKRASSFNEKLFFGSGTQLSVL.

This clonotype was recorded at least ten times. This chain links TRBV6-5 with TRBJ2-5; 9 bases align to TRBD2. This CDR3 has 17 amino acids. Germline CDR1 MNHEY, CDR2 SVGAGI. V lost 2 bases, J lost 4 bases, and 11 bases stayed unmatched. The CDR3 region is CASSYSFAGGFRETQYF. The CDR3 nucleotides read TGTGCCAGCAGTTACAGCTTCGCGGGGGGGTTTAGAGAGACCCAGTACTTC.

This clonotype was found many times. CDR3 nucleotides: TGTGCCACCAGTGATCCGACTAGCGGGGGTATAAATGAGCAGTTCTTC. Translation: CATSDPTSGGINEQFF. The V and J genes are TRBV24-1 and TRBJ2-1, with 12 positions matching TRBD2. The CDR3 is made up of 16 amino acids. The V gene end was trimmed by 3 bases and the J gene end by 7 bases; junction bases not matched to a gene: 6. Germline lookup yields CDR1 KGHDR and CDR2 SFDVKD.

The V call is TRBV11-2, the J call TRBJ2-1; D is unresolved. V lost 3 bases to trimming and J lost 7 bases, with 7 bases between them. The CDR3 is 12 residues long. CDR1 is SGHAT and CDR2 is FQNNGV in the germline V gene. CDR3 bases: TGTGCCAGCAGCTTCATAGTGAATGAGCAGTTCTTC. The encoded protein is CASSFIVNEQFF.

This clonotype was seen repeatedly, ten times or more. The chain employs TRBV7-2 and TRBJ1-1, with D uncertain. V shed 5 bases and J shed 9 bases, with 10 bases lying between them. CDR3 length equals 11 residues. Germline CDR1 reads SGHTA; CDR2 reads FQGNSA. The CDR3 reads CASSPDAQAFF. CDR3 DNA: TGTGCCAGCAGCCCCGACGCTCAAGCTTTCTTT. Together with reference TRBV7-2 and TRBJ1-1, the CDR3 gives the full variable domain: GAGVSQSPSNKVTEKGKDVELRCDPISGHTALYWYRQSLGQGLEFLIYFQGNSAPDKSGLPSDRFSAERTGGSVSTLTIQRTQQEDSAVYLCASSPDAQAFFGQGTRLTVV.

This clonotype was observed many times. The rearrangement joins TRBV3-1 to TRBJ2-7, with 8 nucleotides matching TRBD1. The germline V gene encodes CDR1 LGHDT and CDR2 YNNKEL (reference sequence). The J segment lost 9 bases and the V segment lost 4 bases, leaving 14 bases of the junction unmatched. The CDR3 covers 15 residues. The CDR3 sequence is CASSPMDRDSPRQYF. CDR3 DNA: TGTGCCAGCAGCCCGATGGACAGGGACAGTCCGAGGCAGTACTTC.

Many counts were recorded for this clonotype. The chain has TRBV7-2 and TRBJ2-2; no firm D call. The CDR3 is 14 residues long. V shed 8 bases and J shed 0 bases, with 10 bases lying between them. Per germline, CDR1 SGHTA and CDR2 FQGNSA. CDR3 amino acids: CASGRSSNTGELFF. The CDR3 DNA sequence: TGTGCCAGCGGGCGGAGCTCGAACACCGGGGAGCTGTTTTTT.

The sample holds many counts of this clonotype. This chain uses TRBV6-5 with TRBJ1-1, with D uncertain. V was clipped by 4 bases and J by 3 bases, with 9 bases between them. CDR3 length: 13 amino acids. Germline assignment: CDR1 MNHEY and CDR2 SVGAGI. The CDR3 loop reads CASSLVLDTEAFF. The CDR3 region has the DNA TGTGCCAGCAGTTTAGTTTTGGACACTGAAGCTTTCTTT.

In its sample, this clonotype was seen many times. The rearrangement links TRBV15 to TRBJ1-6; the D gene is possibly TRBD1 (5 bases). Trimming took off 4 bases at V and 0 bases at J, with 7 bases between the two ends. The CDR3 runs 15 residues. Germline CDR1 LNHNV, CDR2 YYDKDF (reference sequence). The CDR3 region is CATSTDSSYNSPLHF. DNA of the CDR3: TGTGCCACCAGCACAGACAGCTCCTATAATTCACCCCTCCACTTT.

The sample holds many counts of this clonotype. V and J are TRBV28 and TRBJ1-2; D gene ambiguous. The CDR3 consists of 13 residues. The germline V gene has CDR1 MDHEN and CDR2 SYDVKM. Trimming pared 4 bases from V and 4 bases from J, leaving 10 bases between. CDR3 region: CASSSTLFYGYTF. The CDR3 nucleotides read TGTGCCAGCAGTTCGACTTTGTTCTATGGCTACACCTTC.

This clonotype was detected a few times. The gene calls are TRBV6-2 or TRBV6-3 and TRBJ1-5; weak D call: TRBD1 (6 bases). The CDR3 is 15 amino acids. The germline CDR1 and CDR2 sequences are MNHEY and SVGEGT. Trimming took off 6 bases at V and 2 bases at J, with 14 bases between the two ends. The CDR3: CASRLEQGGNQPQHF. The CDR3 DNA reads TGTGCCAGCAGATTGGAACAGGGCGGCAATCAGCCCCAGCATTTT.

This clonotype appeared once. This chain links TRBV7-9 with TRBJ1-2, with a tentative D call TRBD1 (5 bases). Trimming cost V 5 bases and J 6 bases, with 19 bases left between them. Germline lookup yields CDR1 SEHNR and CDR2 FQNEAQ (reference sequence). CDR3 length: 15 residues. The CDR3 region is CASSTPSGQGDGYTF. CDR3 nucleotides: TGTGCCAGCAGCACCCCATCCGGACAAGGGGATGGCTACACCTTC.

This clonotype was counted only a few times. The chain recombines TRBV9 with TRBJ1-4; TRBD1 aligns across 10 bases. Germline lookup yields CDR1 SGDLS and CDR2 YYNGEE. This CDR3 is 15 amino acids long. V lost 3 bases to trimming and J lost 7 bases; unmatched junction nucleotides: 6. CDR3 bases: TGTGCCAGCAGCGAGTGGGACAGGGGTGGTGAAAAACTGTTTTTT. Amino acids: CASSEWDRGGEKLFF.

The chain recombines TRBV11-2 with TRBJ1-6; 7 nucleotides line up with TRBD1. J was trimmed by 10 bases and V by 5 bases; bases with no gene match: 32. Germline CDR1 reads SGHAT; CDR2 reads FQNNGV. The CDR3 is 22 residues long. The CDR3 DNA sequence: TGTGCCAGCAGCCCAATTAGGGGACGACAGGGAGCTGGCTTGGTTGACGGGTCACCCCTCCACTTT. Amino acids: CASSPIRGRQGAGLVDGSPLHF. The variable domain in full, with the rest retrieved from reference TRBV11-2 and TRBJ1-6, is EAGVAQSPRYKIIEKRQSVAFWCNPISGHATLYWYQQILGQGPKLLIQFQNNGVVDDSQLPKDRFSAERLKGVDSTLKIQPAKLEDSAVYLCASSPIRGRQGAGLVDGSPLHFGNGTRLTVT.